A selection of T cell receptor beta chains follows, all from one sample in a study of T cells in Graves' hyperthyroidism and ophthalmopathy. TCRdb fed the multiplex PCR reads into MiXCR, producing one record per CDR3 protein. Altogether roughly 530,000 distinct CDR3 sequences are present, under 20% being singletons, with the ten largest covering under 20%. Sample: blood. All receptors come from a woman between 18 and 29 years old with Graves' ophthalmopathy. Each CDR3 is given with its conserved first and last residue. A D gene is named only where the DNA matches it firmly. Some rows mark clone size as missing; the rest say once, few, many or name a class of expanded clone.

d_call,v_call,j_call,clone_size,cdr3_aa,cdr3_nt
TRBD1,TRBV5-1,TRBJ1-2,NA,CASSFEGTVLYTF,TGCGCCAGCAGCTTCGAGGGGACAGTACTCTACACCTTC
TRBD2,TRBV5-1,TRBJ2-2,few,CASSSAGGSNTGELFF,TGCGCCAGCAGCTCCGCGGGAGGAAGTAACACCGGGGAGCTGTTTTTT
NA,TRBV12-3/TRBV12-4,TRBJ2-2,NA,CASSSGHSTGELFF,TGTGCCAGCAGTTCGGGACACTCCACCGGGGAGCTGTTTTTT
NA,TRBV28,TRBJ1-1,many,CASSSLTNTEAFF,TGTGCCAGCAGTTCCCTGACGAACACTGAAGCTTTCTTT
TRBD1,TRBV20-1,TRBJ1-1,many,CSARARTGAPEAFF,TGCAGTGCTAGAGCCCGGACAGGGGCACCTGAAGCTTTCTTT
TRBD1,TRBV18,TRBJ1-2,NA,CASSPTGEYGYTF,TGTGCCAGCTCGCCCACAGGGGAATATGGCTACACCTTC
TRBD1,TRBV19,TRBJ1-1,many,CASSHGTGNTEAFF,TGTGCCAGTAGTCACGGGACAGGGAACACTGAAGCTTTCTTT
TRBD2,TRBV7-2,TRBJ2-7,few,CASSPVGLAGAEQYF,TGTGCCAGCAGCCCAGTCGGACTAGCGGGGGCCGAGCAGTACTTC
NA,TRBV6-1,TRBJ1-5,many,CASSWGMGASEGNQPQHF,TGTGCCAGCAGTTGGGGCATGGGAGCATCTGAGGGCAATCAGCCCCAGCATTTT
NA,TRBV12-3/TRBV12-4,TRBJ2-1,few,CASRPGFRGAEQFF,TGTGCCAGCAGACCCGGGTTTCGGGGAGCTGAGCAGTTCTTC
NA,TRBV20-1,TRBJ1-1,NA,CSARVEAEAFF,TGCAGTGCTAGAGTCGAAGCTGAAGCTTTCTTT
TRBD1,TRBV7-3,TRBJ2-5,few,CASSKTGGVETQYF,TGTGCCAGCAGCAAAACAGGGGGCGTAGAGACCCAGTACTTC
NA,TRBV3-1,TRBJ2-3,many,CASSPAVGPADTQYF,TGTGCCAGCAGCCCGGCTGTAGGGCCGGCAGATACGCAGTATTTT
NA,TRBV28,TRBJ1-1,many,CASSLRGAPNTEAFF,TGTGCCAGCAGTTTAAGAGGGGCCCCTAACACTGAAGCTTTCTTT
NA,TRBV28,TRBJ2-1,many,CASSPSFDRYNEQFF,TGTGCCAGCAGCCCAAGTTTCGACCGCTACAATGAGCAGTTCTTC
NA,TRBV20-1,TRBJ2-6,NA,CSARKAAGANVLTF,TGCAGTGCTAGAAAGGCAGCTGGGGCCAACGTCCTGACTTTC